The entry below gives a single TCR beta chain sequence along with its context. It has no known antigen specificity. No per-base quality is available; no much larger clone lies one base away. Whole blood was collected in K2EDTA tubes by collaborating institutions according to the institutions' own protocols. For TCRbeta analysis, collaborator samples were shipped as frozen whole blood, as isolated PBMCs, or as DNA extracted from either sample type. The data were taken from a study of blood T cell repertoires in COVID-19 (dated by TCRdb to about 2020). In the study overall: The collaborator samples originated in the United States, Italy and Spain and spanned the acute and convalescent phases of COVID-19. The prospective study material was composed of cDNA or gDNA derived from T cells, B-cell-depleted T cells, or PBMCs. The dataset comprised deeply sampled blood TCRbeta repertoires from subjects exposed to, actively infected with, or recovered from COVID-19. The repertoires were released in a freely available public database intended as a resource for research on the immune response to SARS-CoV-2. The samples were drawn from the first 160 participants of the ongoing ImmuneRACE study and from 1,254 subjects provided by 6 global collaborators. Nearly every sample came with metadata listing a de-identified subject ID, COVID-19 status, age in years and sex. Where available, HLA class I and class II types were obtained from metadata supplied by the sample provider rather than from assay-based typing.

TCRbeta CDR3 regions were amplified from genomic DNA by means of the immunoSEQ Assay, a bias-controlled multiplex PCR. The paper's data handling went like this. Within the assay, amplification of reference gene primers was used to estimate how many nucleated cells each sample contained. To quantify the absolute abundance of each unique TCRbeta CDR3 rearrangement, sequence reads were collapsed and filtered. For each sample, productive Simpson clonality was calculated as the square root of Simpson's diversity index across productive rearrangements. TCRdb limited this immuneACCESS table to in-frame rearrangements with V and J called. A share of clones is missing; checked studies link under half to unresolved V genes, and the rest is unexplained. For V, J and clone size, that table is used; D and trimming come from the DNA. The sample contains about 250,000 clones, about 82% of them found a single time. Around 6.4% of the sample is taken by the ten largest.

Beyond this particular receptor, the publication reports: Clinical and demographic metadata were provided uncurated, with the amount varying by source and participant.

Trimming takes 6 bases from V and 0 bases from J, and the germline ends sit 14 bases apart. The CDR3 runs 15 residues from the cysteine to the phenylalanine. Only CDR3 DNA is held: 45 bases, read in frame from base 1. CDR1 MDHEN and CDR2 SYDVKM are derived from the germline V gene. The sequencing sample was made of peripheral blood. The TCR sequence derives from a woman aged 55-70 years with active or convalescent COVID-19. The rearrangement joined TRBV28 to TRBJ1-2, with the D gene not clear enough to name. In nucleotide form, the sequence is TGTGCCAGCAGCACGGGAGGGATATCTAACTATGGCTACACCTTC. It codes for CASSTGGISNYGYTF.